These T cell receptor beta chains were read from a single sample in a study of beta chain features in type 1 diabetes. Sequencing used immunoSEQ multiplex PCR; TCRdb keeps in-frame clones, though not all of them. The sample gives over 40,000 clones, around 52% of which show up once; 2% to 2.5% is in the top ten. Input material: Tregs from blood. All receptors derive from a woman younger than 30 in good health. The CDR3 runs from the conserved cysteine through the conserved F or W. The order of the fields is clone size, V gene, D gene, J gene, CDR3 protein, CDR3 DNA. The D gene is left open where the match is weak. Size is omitted from some rows. Given values are once, few, many or a class for expanded clones.

clone_size: NA
v_call: TRBV5-1
d_call: TRBD1
j_call: TRBJ2-6
cdr3_aa: CASSLAGQGVSGANVLTF
cdr3_nt: TGCGCCAGCAGCTTGGCGGGACAGGGGGTTTCTGGGGCCAACGTCCTGACTTTC

clone_size: NA
v_call: TRBV6-5
d_call: TRBD1
j_call: TRBJ1-2
cdr3_aa: CASRKQGAYGYTF
cdr3_nt: TGTGCCAGCAGGAAACAGGGGGCCTATGGCTACACCTTC

clone_size: once
v_call: TRBV6-4
d_call: NA
j_call: TRBJ2-5
cdr3_aa: CASSVKEQETQYF
cdr3_nt: TGTGCCAGCAGTGTGAAAGAGCAAGAGACCCAGTACTTC

clone_size: NA
v_call: TRBV29-1
d_call: TRBD2
j_call: TRBJ2-3
cdr3_aa: CSVQKWGGASTDTQYF
cdr3_nt: TGCAGCGTTCAAAAGTGGGGAGGGGCTAGCACAGATACGCAGTATTTT

clone_size: NA
v_call: TRBV28
d_call: TRBD2
j_call: TRBJ2-7
cdr3_aa: CASSRYSGSLSEQYF
cdr3_nt: TGTGCCAGCAGTAGGTACAGCGGGAGCTTGTCCGAGCAGTACTTC

clone_size: NA
v_call: TRBV6-5
d_call: TRBD1
j_call: TRBJ2-1
cdr3_aa: CASSRPGTGNNEQFF
cdr3_nt: TGTGCCAGCAGTCGTCCCGGGACAGGGAACAATGAGCAGTTCTTC

clone_size: NA
v_call: TRBV13
d_call: TRBD1
j_call: TRBJ1-2
cdr3_aa: CASSRTGTNYGYTF
cdr3_nt: TGTGCCAGCAGCCGGACAGGGACTAACTATGGCTACACCTTC

clone_size: NA
v_call: TRBV29-1
d_call: TRBD2
j_call: TRBJ2-3
cdr3_aa: CSVALPGLAGGSTDTQYF
cdr3_nt: TGCAGCGTCGCCCTTCCGGGACTAGCGGGAGGGAGCACAGATACGCAGTATTTT

clone_size: few
v_call: TRBV7-2
d_call: TRBD2
j_call: TRBJ2-1
cdr3_aa: CASSLALAGAYNEQFF
cdr3_nt: TGTGCCAGCAGCTTAGCTCTAGCGGGGGCCTACAATGAGCAGTTCTTC

clone_size: NA
v_call: TRBV29-1
d_call: TRBD1
j_call: TRBJ2-5
cdr3_aa: CSVPRDRGLEETQYF
cdr3_nt: TGCAGCGTGCCCCGGGACAGGGGGCTCGAAGAGACCCAGTACTTC

clone_size: few
v_call: TRBV7-2
d_call: TRBD2
j_call: TRBJ2-5
cdr3_aa: CASTFGGLQETQYF
cdr3_nt: TGTGCCAGCACCTTCGGGGGGTTGCAAGAGACCCAGTACTTC

clone_size: NA
v_call: TRBV6-1
d_call: NA
j_call: TRBJ1-4
cdr3_aa: CASSRGLINEKLFF
cdr3_nt: TGTGCCAGCAGTAGGGGACTGATTAATGAAAAACTGTTTTTT

clone_size: few
v_call: TRBV19
d_call: NA
j_call: TRBJ2-6
cdr3_aa: CASSIDSSSGANVLTF
cdr3_nt: TGTGCCAGTAGTATAGATTCGAGCTCTGGGGCCAACGTCCTGACTTTC

clone_size: NA
v_call: TRBV7-2
d_call: NA
j_call: TRBJ2-1
cdr3_aa: CASTWEHEQFF
cdr3_nt: TGTGCCAGCACATGGGAGCATGAGCAGTTCTTC

clone_size: NA
v_call: TRBV5-5
d_call: TRBD2
j_call: TRBJ2-7
cdr3_aa: CASSTNSASGRYEQYF
cdr3_nt: TGTGCCAGCAGCACCAACAGCGCTAGCGGGAGGTACGAGCAGTACTTC

clone_size: NA
v_call: TRBV5-6
d_call: NA
j_call: TRBJ2-5
cdr3_aa: CASSLATRGETQYF
cdr3_nt: TGTGCCAGCAGCTTGGCCACCAGGGGAGAGACCCAGTACTTC

clone_size: once
v_call: TRBV5-1
d_call: NA
j_call: TRBJ2-2
cdr3_aa: CASSPGGQNTGELFF
cdr3_nt: TGCGCCAGCAGCCCTGGGGGACAGAACACCGGGGAGCTGTTTTTT

clone_size: NA
v_call: TRBV28
d_call: NA
j_call: TRBJ2-2
cdr3_aa: CASSRRGGYRELFF
cdr3_nt: TGTGCCAGCAGTAGGAGGGGTGGGTACCGGGAGCTGTTTTTT

clone_size: NA
v_call: TRBV5-4
d_call: NA
j_call: TRBJ2-5
cdr3_aa: CASSLRAGGLKGETQYF
cdr3_nt: TGTGCCAGCAGCTTGAGGGCTGGCGGACTCAAGGGAGAGACCCAGTACTTC

clone_size: NA
v_call: TRBV6-1
d_call: NA
j_call: TRBJ2-2
cdr3_aa: CASSEQTGELFF
cdr3_nt: TGTGCCAGCAGTGAGCAGACCGGGGAGCTGTTTTTT

clone_size: NA
v_call: TRBV28
d_call: TRBD1
j_call: TRBJ2-7
cdr3_aa: CASRTQGASSYEQYF
cdr3_nt: TGTGCCAGCAGGACACAGGGGGCGAGCTCCTACGAGCAGTACTTC

clone_size: few
v_call: TRBV7-2
d_call: NA
j_call: TRBJ1-1
cdr3_aa: CASSPQGEAFF
cdr3_nt: TGTGCCAGCAGCCCCCAGGGTGAAGCTTTCTTT

clone_size: NA
v_call: TRBV19
d_call: TRBD1
j_call: TRBJ2-6
cdr3_aa: CATRDRGSGANVLTF
cdr3_nt: TGTGCCACCCGGGACAGGGGCTCTGGGGCCAACGTCCTGACTTTC

clone_size: few
v_call: TRBV6-5
d_call: TRBD1
j_call: TRBJ2-5
cdr3_aa: CASSYLQGDQETQYF
cdr3_nt: TGTGCCAGCAGTTACTTGCAGGGGGACCAAGAGACCCAGTACTTC

clone_size: few
v_call: TRBV28
d_call: TRBD1
j_call: TRBJ2-1
cdr3_aa: CASSPPGQGSGEQFF
cdr3_nt: TGTGCCAGCAGTCCGCCGGGACAGGGATCGGGTGAGCAGTTCTTC

clone_size: NA
v_call: TRBV9
d_call: TRBD2
j_call: TRBJ2-1
cdr3_aa: CASSYTGTSALNEQFF
cdr3_nt: TGTGCCAGCAGCTATACCGGGACTAGCGCTCTCAATGAGCAGTTCTTC

clone_size: NA
v_call: TRBV28
d_call: NA
j_call: TRBJ2-3
cdr3_aa: CASSQLSGPRGDTQYF
cdr3_nt: TGTGCCAGCAGTCAACTCTCCGGACCAAGGGGAGATACGCAGTATTTT

clone_size: few
v_call: TRBV27
d_call: NA
j_call: TRBJ1-5
cdr3_aa: CASSLGGARQPQHF
cdr3_nt: TGTGCCAGCAGTTTAGGAGGGGCCCGGCAGCCCCAGCATTTT

clone_size: once
v_call: TRBV18
d_call: TRBD1
j_call: TRBJ1-4
cdr3_aa: CASSPQGAKEKLFF
cdr3_nt: TGTGCCAGCTCACCACAGGGGGCTAAGGAAAAACTGTTTTTT